The 7 T cell receptor beta chains below come from one sample, sequenced in a study of cytomegalovirus exposure and HLA in healthy donors. The PCR ran on 60 Vbeta and 13 Jbeta primers. Data came from immunoSEQ multiplex PCR; TCRdb stores just in-frame clones and leaves some out. The data contain roughly 120,000 clones, around 70% of them singletons. Sample: PBMCs. These receptors originate from a man aged 35-49 years in good health and CMV-seropositive.

The V and J genes are TRBV5-1 and TRBJ1-4; no clear D. V lost 4 bases and J lost 8, with 21 bases in between. Germline values: CDR1 SGHRS, CDR2 YFSETQ. The CDR3 has 16 amino acids. CDR3 nucleotide sequence: TGCGCCAGCAGCCCCGGCGGGGAGAGCTTAAAGGAAAAACTGTTTTTT. Protein product: CASSPGGESLKEKLFF. Complete variable domain (other parts from reference TRBV5-1 and TRBJ1-4): KAGVTQTPRYLIKTRGQQVTLSCSPISGHRSVSWYQQTPGQGLQFLFEYFSETQRNKGNFPGRFSGRQFSNSRSEMNVSTLELGDSALYLCASSPGGESLKEKLFFGSGTQLSVL.

The chain employs TRBV14 and TRBJ2-1, with 8 bases lining up with TRBD2. Unmatched junction bases numbered 5, after V lost 4 bases and J lost 0 bases. This CDR3 is built from 16 residues. CDR1 SGHDN and CDR2 FVKESK come from the germline V gene. DNA for the CDR3: TGTGCCAGCAGCCCGGGGGGGCGGGGCTCCTACAATGAGCAGTTCTTC. Translating gives CASSPGGRGSYNEQFF.

The chain recombines TRBV5-6 with TRBJ1-5, with 7 bases lining up with TRBD1. V dropped 4 bases and J dropped 1; count of bases not matched to a gene: 11. CDR3 length: 17 residues. The V gene's germline CDR1 is SGHDT and CDR2 YYEEEE. The CDR3 sequence: CASSIRQGRRSNQPQHF. The CDR3 DNA reads as TGTGCCAGCAGCATCCGACAGGGCAGACGGAGCAATCAGCCCCAGCATTTT.

This clone came up a few times. The chain employs TRBV4-1 and TRBJ1-1; D possibly corresponds to TRBD1 (6 bases). The CDR3 sequence is 14 residues long. V lost 5 bases, J lost 5 bases, and 15 bases lay in between. Germline lookup yields CDR1 MGHRA and CDR2 YSYEKL. The DNA for the CDR3 is TGCGCCAGCAGCAAAACAGGGTATTGGACTGAAGCTTTCTTT. Encoded protein: CASSKTGYWTEAFF.

The rearrangement links TRBV19 to TRBJ1-5, with TRBD1 matching 11 bases. Germline V gene lookup returns CDR1 LNHDA and CDR2 SQIVND (reference sequence). CDR3 length: 14 residues. J was trimmed by 6 bases and V by 5 bases; bases with no gene match: 3. The CDR3 DNA is TGTGCCAGTAGTGGGACAGGGGGTCCTCAGCCCCAGCATTTT. Protein: CASSGTGGPQPQHF.

The chain employs TRBV29-1 and TRBJ2-4, with D uncertain. The length of the CDR3 is 12 residues. Trimming stripped 6 bases from V and 4 bases from J, with 10 bases between. Germline CDR1 is SQVTM and CDR2 is ANQGSEA. CDR3 nucleotides: TGCAGCGTCGCCGCCGGGAAAAACATTCAGTACTTC. Its protein is CSVAAGKNIQYF.

This chain joins TRBV28 and TRBJ2-5; perhaps TRBD2 as D (6 bases). The length of the CDR3 is 15 residues. Trimming took 7 bases from V and 0 from J, leaving 15 bases between them. Germline V CDR1 and CDR2: MDHEN, SYDVKM. The CDR3 is CASTLGGLDQETQYF. CDR3 DNA: TGTGCCAGCACCCTTGGGGGACTCGACCAAGAGACCCAGTACTTC.